This TCR beta chain was found in a study of blood T cell repertoires in COVID-19. The overall study: Acute and convalescent COVID-19 specimens originated in the United States, Italy and Spain. T cells, B-cell-depleted T cells, or PBMCs provided the cDNA or gDNA that served as material.

Original handling: Amplification of reference gene primers was used by the study to estimate nucleated cell counts. TCRdb keeps only in-frame clones here, not all; method: immunoSEQ multiplex PCR. V and J calls and clone size follow that table, whereas D and trimming were derived from the DNA. The sample holds about 70,000 clones, about four fifths seen once. The sample was peripheral blood. This receptor was identified in a human donor in a cohort sampled during active COVID-19.

The CDR3: CASIRAGGIQETQYF. The CDR3 nucleotides read TGTGCCAGCATCAGAGCGGGAGGCATCCAAGAGACCCAGTACTTC. J is TRBJ2-5 and V is TRBV2, with 9 bases aligning to TRBD2. The CDR3 has 15 amino acids. Trimming at V came to 7 bases and at J to 1 base, leaving 7 bases not matched to a gene. CDR1 and CDR2 from the germline V gene are SNHLY and FYNNEI.